Sequencing of this T cell receptor (beta chain) was carried out in a study of blood T cell repertoires in COVID-19 (dated by TCRdb to 2020 to 2021). Turning to the overall study: Samples from collaborators originated in the United States, Italy and Spain and spanned both the acute and convalescent phases of COVID-19. The material from the prospective study consisted of cDNA or gDNA derived from T cells, B-cell-depleted T cells, or PBMCs. The dataset comprised deeply sampled blood TCRbeta repertoires from subjects exposed to, actively infected with, or recovered from COVID-19. The repertoires were released in a freely available public database meant as a resource for research on the immune response to SARS-CoV-2. The samples were drawn from the first 160 participants of the ongoing ImmuneRACE study and from under 1,500 subjects provided by 6 global collaborators. Nearly every sample came with metadata listing a de-identified subject ID, COVID-19 status, age in years and sex. Where available, HLA class I and class II types were taken from metadata supplied by the sample provider and were not determined by assay-based typing.

The germline V gene (reference sequence) provides CDR1 MNHEY and CDR2 SMNVEV. V and J are trimmed by 10 bases and 5 bases, and the gene matches miss 11 bases of the junction. From its cysteine to its phenylalanine, the CDR3 spans 13 amino acids. The sequence is cut down to CDR3 DNA, 39 bases in frame from base 1. The full study reports these points: How much clinical and demographic metadata was included differed by source and by participant, and the metadata was provided uncurated.

In Seattle, one collaborating source enrolled patients while the infection was active and tracked those patients longitudinally over the course of disease. The collaborating institutions used their own protocols to collect whole blood in K2EDTA tubes. For TCRbeta analysis, collaborators shipped samples as frozen whole blood, isolated PBMCs, or DNA extracted from either of those sample types. Regarding this clone: Its recognized antigen is unknown. No base quality information exists; no much larger clone differs at one position.

TCRbeta CDR3 regions were amplified from genomic DNA by means of the immunoSEQ Assay, a bias-controlled multiplex PCR. On the study's bioinformatics: Nucleated cell counts per sample were estimated from amplification of reference gene primers within the assay. To quantify the absolute abundance of each unique TCRbeta CDR3 rearrangement, sequence reads were collapsed and filtered. For each sample, productive Simpson clonality was calculated as the square root of Simpson's diversity index over productive rearrangements. TCRdb obtained this table from immuneACCESS and retained in-frame rearrangements with V and J assigned. These tables miss some clones; where compared with another copy, unresolved V genes account for less than half of the shortfall, and the remainder is unexplained. That table supplies the V and J calls and clone size; D and trimming were determined from the DNA. Counted in this sample were some 370,000 clones; around 87% of them appeared once. The ten most abundant clones make up 10% of the sample.

The specimen was peripheral blood. The clonotype comes from a woman in her twenties or thirties with COVID-19, enrolled during active disease. The rearrangement joined TRBV27 to TRBJ2-7, with 7 central nucleotides matching TRBD1. The DNA sequence follows: TGTGCCATCGTACCCGGACAGGAGGACGAGCAGTACTTC. This sequence encodes CAIVPGQEDEQYF.